One and the same sample provided the 9 T cell receptor beta chains below, sequenced in a study of T cell changes during pregnancy in multiple sclerosis. Sequencing was performed with immunoSEQ multiplex PCR; in TCRdb, only in-frame clones are kept and a portion is missing. The profile covers 37,000 or so clones, with more than 90% appearing a single time and approximately 0.38% taken by the ten largest. The sample in question was CD4+ T cells from peripheral blood mononuclear cells, obtained in the second trimester of pregnancy. These receptors all come from a female donor with multiple sclerosis, enrolled in a pregnancy study.

The chain employs TRBV9 and TRBJ1-3; TRBD1 matches at 9 bases. The germline V gene has CDR1 SGDLS and CDR2 YYNGEE. The CDR3 length is 15 residues. V gave up 4 bases and J gave up 4 bases; unmatched junction bases: 6. The CDR3 DNA reads as TGTGCCAGCAGCCCCGGGACAGGGAACGGAAACACCATATATTTT. Protein: CASSPGTGNGNTIYF.

The rearrangement links TRBV7-8 to TRBJ2-5; no reliable D call. Germline V lookup: CDR1 SGHVS, CDR2 FQNEAQ. The CDR3 length is 14 residues. Trimming took off 10 bases at V and 2 bases at J, with 17 bases between the two ends. The CDR3 loop reads CATSEQLAQETQYF. CDR3 coding DNA: TGTGCCACCTCGGAGCAACTTGCGCAAGAGACCCAGTACTTC. Filled out from reference TRBV7-8 and TRBJ2-5, the complete variable domain reads GAGVSQSPRYKVAKRGQDVALRCDPISGHVSLFWYQQALGQGPEFLTYFQNEAQLDKSGLPSDRFFAERPEGSVSTLKIQRTQQEDSAVYLCATSEQLAQETQYFGPGTRLLVL.

This rearrangement joins TRBV30 to TRBJ1-5; no firm D call. CDR1 and CDR2 (germline): GTSNPN, SVGIG (reference sequence). V shed 0 bases and J shed 0 bases, with 9 bases lying between them. The CDR3 covers 15 residues. The CDR3 protein is CAWSVGSSSNQPQHF. CDR3 nucleotide sequence: TGTGCCTGGAGTGTAGGGAGCAGTAGCAATCAGCCCCAGCATTTT.

This sequence joins TRBV7-8 and TRBJ1-3; D perhaps matches TRBD1 (6 bases). There are 14 residues in the CDR3. V lost 2 bases and J 4 bases, leaving 9 bases between the germline ends. Germline V lookup: CDR1 SGHVS, CDR2 FQNEAQ. This CDR3 is CASSLRGRGNTIYF. In DNA, the CDR3 is TGTGCCAGCAGCTTAAGGGGGAGAGGAAACACCATATATTTT. The full variable domain, with the rest looked up from reference TRBV7-8 and TRBJ1-3, is GAGVSQSPRYKVAKRGQDVALRCDPISGHVSLFWYQQALGQGPEFLTYFQNEAQLDKSGLPSDRFFAERPEGSVSTLKIQRTQQEDSAVYLCASSLRGRGNTIYFGEGSWLTVV.

The chain couples TRBV9 to TRBJ2-2; 14 bases line up with TRBD2. Germline loops: CDR1 SGDLS, CDR2 YYNGEE. Losses at the gene ends were 4 bases for V and 4 bases for J; bases not matched to a gene: 9. This CDR3 is 18 amino acids long. The CDR3 region has the DNA TGTGCCAGCAGCATGGGGACTAGCGGGAGACGGGTCACCGGGGAGCTGTTTTTT. This translates into CASSMGTSGRRVTGELFF.

The chain has TRBV6-5 and TRBJ1-1, with a weak D call TRBD1 (5 bases). V shed 2 bases and J shed 6 bases, with 16 bases lying between them. This CDR3 comprises 15 residues. The germline V gene encodes CDR1 MNHEY and CDR2 SVGAGI. DNA of the CDR3: TGTGCCAGCAGTTACACAAACGGCGGGGACTCTGAAGCTTTCTTT. This translates into CASSYTNGGDSEAFF.

V usage is TRBV18 and J usage is TRBJ1-1; 8 nucleotides align to TRBD1. Germline CDR1 is KGHSH and CDR2 is LQKENI. The trim removed 6 bases at V and 0 bases at J, leaving 9 bases unmatched. CDR3 length: 16 amino acids. CDR3 residues: CASSPPGTGLNTEAFF. The CDR3, as DNA: TGTGCCAGCTCCCCTCCCGGGACAGGATTGAACACTGAAGCTTTCTTT.

The chain combines TRBV18 with TRBJ1-2; tentatively, D is TRBD1 (6 bases). Trimming stripped 0 bases from V and 4 bases from J, with 15 bases between. Germline V gene lookup returns CDR1 KGHSH and CDR2 LQKENI. This CDR3 has 16 amino acids. The CDR3 loop is CASSPPLQGRGYGYTF. The DNA for the CDR3 is TGTGCCAGCTCACCACCGTTACAGGGAAGGGGCTATGGCTACACCTTC.

The sample holds one count of this clone. The rearrangement joins TRBV19 to TRBJ1-2; D is ambiguous. The CDR3 sequence is 12 residues long. Trimming left V 5 bases short and J 7 bases short, with 11 bases between. In germline, CDR1 is LNHDA, CDR2 SQIVND (reference sequence). The CDR3 is CASSEREGGYTF. DNA for the CDR3: TGTGCCAGTAGTGAGAGGGAAGGTGGCTACACCTTC.